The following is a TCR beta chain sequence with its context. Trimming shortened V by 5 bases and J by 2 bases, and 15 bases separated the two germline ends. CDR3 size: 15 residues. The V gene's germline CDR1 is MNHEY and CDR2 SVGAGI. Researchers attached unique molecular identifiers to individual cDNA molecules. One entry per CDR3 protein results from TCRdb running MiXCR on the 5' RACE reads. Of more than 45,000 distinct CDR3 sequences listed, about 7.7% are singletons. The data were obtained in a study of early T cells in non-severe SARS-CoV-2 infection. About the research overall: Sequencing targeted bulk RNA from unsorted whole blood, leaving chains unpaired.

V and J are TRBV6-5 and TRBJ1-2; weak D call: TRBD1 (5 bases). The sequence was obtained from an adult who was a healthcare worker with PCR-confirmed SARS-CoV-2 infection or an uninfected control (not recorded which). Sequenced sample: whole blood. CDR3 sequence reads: CASSTRGGRNYGYTF. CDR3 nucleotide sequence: TGTGCCAGCAGTACTAGGGGAGGAAGGAACTATGGCTACACCTTC.